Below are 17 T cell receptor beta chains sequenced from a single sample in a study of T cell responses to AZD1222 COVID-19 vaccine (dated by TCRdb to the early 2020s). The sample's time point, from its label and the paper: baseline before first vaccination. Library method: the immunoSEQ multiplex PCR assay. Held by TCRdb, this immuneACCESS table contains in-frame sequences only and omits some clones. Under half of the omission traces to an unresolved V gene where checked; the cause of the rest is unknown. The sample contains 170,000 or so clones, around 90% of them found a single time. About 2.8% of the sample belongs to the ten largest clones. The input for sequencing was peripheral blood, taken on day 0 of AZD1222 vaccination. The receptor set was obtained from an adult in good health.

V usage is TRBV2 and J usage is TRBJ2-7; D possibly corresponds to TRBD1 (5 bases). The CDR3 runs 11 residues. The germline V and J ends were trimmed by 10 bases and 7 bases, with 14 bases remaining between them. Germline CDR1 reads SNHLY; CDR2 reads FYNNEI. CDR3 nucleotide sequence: TGTGCCACAGGTGGGGCGGAGGAGCAGTACTTC. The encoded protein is CATGGAEEQYF. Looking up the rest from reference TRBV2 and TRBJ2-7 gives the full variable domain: EPEVTQTPSHQVTQMGQEVILRCVPISNHLYFYWYRQILGQKVEFLVSFYNNEISEKSEIFDDQFSVERPDGSNFTLKIRSTKLEDSAMYFCATGGAEEQYFGPGTRLTVT.

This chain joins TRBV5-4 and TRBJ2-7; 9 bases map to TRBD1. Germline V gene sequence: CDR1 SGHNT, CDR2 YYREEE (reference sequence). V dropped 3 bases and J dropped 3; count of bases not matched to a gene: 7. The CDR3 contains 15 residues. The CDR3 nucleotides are TGTGCCAGCAGCTACATACAGGGGGCGGGCTACGAGCAGTACTTC. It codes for CASSYIQGAGYEQYF.

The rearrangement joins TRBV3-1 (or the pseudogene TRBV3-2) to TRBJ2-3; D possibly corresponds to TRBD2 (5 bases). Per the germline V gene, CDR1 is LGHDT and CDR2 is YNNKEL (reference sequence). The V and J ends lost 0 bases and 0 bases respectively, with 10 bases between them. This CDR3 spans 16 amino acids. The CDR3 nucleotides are TGTGCCAGCAGCCAAGAACGGAGGAGTAGCACAGATACGCAGTATTTT. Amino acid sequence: CASSQERRSSTDTQYF.

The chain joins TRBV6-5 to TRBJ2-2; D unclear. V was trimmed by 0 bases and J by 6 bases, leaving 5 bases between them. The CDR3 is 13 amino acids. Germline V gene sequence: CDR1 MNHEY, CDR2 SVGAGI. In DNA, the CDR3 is TGTGCCAGCAGTTACTCGACGGCCGGGGAGCTGTTTTTT. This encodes CASSYSTAGELFF.

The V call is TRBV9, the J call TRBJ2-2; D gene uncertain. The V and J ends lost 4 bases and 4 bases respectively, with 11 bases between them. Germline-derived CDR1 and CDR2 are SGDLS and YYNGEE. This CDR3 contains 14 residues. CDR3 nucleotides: TGTGCCAGCAGCCCCTTATCTCTCACCGGGGAGCTGTTTTTT. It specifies CASSPLSLTGELFF.

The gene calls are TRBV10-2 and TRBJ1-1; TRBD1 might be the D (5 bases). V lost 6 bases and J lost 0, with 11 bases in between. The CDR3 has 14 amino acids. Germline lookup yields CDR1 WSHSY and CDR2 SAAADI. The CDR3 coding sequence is TGCGCCAGCAGGCACGGGACGGTGAACACTGAAGCTTTCTTT. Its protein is CASRHGTVNTEAFF.

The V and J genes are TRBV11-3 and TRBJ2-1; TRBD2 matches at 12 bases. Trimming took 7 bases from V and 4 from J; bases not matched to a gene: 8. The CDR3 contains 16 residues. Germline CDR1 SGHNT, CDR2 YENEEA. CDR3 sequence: CASTWTSGETYNEQFF. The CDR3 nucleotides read TGTGCCAGCACCTGGACTAGCGGGGAGACTTACAATGAGCAGTTCTTC.

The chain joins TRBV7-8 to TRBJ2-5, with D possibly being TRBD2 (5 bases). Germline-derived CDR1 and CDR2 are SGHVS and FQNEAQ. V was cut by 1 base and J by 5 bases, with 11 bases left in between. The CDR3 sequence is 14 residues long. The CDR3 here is CASSLGSGWETQYF. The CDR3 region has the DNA TGTGCCAGCAGCTTAGGATCGGGGTGGGAGACCCAGTACTTC.

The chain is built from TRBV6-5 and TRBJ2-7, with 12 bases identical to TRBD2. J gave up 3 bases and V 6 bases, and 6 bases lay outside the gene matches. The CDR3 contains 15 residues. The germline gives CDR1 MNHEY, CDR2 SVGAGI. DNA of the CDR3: TGTGCCAGCAGGCCGACTAGCGGGAGTATCTACGAGCAGTACTTC. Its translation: CASRPTSGSIYEQYF.

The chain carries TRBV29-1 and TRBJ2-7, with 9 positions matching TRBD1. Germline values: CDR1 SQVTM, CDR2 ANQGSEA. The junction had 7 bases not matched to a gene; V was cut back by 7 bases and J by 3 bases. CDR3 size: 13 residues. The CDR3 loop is CSALDRGLYEQYF. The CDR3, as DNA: TGCAGCGCCCTGGACAGGGGCCTCTACGAGCAGTACTTC.

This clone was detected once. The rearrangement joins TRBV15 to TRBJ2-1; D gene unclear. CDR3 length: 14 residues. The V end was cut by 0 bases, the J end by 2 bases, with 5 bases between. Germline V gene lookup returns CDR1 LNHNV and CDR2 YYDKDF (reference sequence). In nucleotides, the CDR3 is TGTGCCACCAGCAGAGAGGCTACCTACAATGAGCAGTTCTTC. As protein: CATSREATYNEQFF. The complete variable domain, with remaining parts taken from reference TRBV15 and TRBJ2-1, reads DAMVIQNPRYQVTQFGKPVTLSCSQTLNHNVMYWYQQKSSQAPKLLFHYYDKDFNNEADTPDNFQSRRPNTSFCFLDIRSPGLGDTAMYLCATSREATYNEQFFGPGTRLTVL.

The CDR3 protein is CASSEISGRYPYEQYF. The CDR3 coding sequence is TGTGCCAGCAGCGAGATCAGCGGGAGGTATCCCTACGAGCAGTACTTC. V usage is TRBV28 and J usage is TRBJ2-7; 9 nucleotides line up with TRBD2. J gave up 2 bases and V 6 bases, and 11 bases lay outside the gene matches. This CDR3 has 16 amino acids. Germline assignment: CDR1 MDHEN and CDR2 SYDVKM.

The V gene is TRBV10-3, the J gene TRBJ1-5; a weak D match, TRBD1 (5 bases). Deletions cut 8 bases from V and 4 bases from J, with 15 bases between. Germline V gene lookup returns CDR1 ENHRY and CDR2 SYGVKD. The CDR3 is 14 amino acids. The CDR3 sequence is CAIAPNSGNQPQHF. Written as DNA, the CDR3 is TGTGCCATCGCACCGAACTCAGGGAATCAGCCCCAGCATTTT.

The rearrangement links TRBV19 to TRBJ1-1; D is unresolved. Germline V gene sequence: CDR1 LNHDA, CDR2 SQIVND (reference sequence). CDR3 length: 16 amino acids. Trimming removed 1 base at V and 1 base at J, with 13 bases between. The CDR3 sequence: CASSIGTRRANTEAFF. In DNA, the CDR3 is TGTGCCAGTAGTATAGGGACCCGGAGGGCGAACACTGAAGCTTTCTTT.

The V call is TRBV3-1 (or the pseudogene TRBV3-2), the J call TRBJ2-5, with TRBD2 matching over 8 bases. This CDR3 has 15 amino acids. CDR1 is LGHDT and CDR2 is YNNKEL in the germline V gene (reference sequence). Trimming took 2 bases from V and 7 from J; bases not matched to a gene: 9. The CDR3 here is CASSQQLGLVATQYF. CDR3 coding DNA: TGTGCCAGCAGCCAACAACTGGGACTAGTCGCGACCCAGTACTTC.

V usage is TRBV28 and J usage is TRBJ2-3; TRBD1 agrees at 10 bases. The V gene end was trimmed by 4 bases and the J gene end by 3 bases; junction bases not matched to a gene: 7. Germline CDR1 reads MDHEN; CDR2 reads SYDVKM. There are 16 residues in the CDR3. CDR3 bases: TGTGCCAGCAGTTCGCCCTCGGACAGGGGGACAGATACGCAGTATTTT. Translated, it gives CASSSPSDRGTDTQYF.

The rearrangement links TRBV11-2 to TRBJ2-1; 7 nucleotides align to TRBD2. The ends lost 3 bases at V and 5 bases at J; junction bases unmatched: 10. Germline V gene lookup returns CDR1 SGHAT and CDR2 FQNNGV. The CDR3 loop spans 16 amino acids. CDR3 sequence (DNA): TGTGCCAGCAGCTTCCTCTTAGGGGCGGGAGACAATGAGCAGTTCTTC. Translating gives CASSFLLGAGDNEQFF.